The clone carrying this TCR beta chain was detected a few times. Amplified regions were TCR beta CDR3 sequences from RNA transcripts. When the TCR CDR3 underwent first-round RT-PCR, the HTBI primer set was used. TCRdb ran MiXCR on the multiplex PCR reads and lists one entry per CDR3 protein. In the table there are approximately 640,000 distinct CDR3 sequences, about 45% of which are singletons. V was cut by 5 bases and J by 7 bases, with 15 bases left in between. This CDR3 has 15 residues. The germline V gene encodes CDR1 LNHDA and CDR2 SQIVND (reference sequence). The data derive from a study of T cells in Graves' hyperthyroidism and ophthalmopathy.

The clonotype comes from an adult man with Graves' disease, either hyperthyroidism or ophthalmopathy (not recorded which). J is TRBJ1-6 and V is TRBV19; no reliable D call. The sequenced sample consisted of peripheral blood or thyroid tissue (not recorded which). The CDR3: CASSPPVTMNSPLHF. In DNA form, the CDR3 reads TGTGCCAGTAGTCCCCCAGTTACGATGAATTCACCCCTCCACTTT.